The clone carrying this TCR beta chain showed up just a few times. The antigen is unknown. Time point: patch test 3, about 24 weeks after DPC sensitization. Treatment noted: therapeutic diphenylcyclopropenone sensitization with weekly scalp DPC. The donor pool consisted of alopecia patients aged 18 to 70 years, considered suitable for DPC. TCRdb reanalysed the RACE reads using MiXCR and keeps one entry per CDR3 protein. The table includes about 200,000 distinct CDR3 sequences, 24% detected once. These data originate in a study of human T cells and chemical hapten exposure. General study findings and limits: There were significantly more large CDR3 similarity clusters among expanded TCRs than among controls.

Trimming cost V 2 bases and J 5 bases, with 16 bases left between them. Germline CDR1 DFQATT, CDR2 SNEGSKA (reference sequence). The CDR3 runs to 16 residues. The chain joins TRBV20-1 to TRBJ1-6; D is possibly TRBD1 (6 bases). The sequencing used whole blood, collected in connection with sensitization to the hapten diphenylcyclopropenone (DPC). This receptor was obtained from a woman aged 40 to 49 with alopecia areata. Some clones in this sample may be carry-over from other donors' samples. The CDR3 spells CSARQFGGIDNSPLHF. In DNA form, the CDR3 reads TGCAGTGCTAGACAATTTGGGGGCATCGATAATTCACCCCTCCACTTT.